This T cell receptor (beta chain) was identified in a study of cytomegalovirus exposure and HLA in healthy donors. Both 60 Vbeta primers and 13 Jbeta primers went into the PCR. This table comes from immunoSEQ multiplex PCR, and its TCRdb copy is limited to in-frame clones, with some not included. The sample shows about 120,000 clones, about 81% of them seen only once. The CDR3 consists of 15 residues. Germline V gene sequence: CDR1 SEHNR, CDR2 FQNEAQ (reference sequence). V shed 5 bases and J shed 9 bases, with 22 bases lying between them. The sequenced material came from PBMCs. The chain employs TRBV7-9 and TRBJ2-5; D is unclear. The sequence derives from a man aged 40-55 years in good health and CMV-seronegative. In nucleotides, the CDR3 is TGTGCCAGCAGCAGCCCGACGGCCGAGGTGTGGGCCCAGTACTTC. Its translation is CASSSPTAEVWAQYF.